Presented here are 20 T cell receptor beta chains from one specimen sequenced in a study of identical twins. TCRdb analysed the 5' RACE reads with MiXCR anew, one entry per CDR3 protein. The profile covers about 520,000 distinct CDR3 sequences, with around 20% appearing a single time and about 0.91% taken by the ten largest. These data were also filed under a second study, of T cells expressing NK-cell markers.

The material sequenced was CD4+ T cells sorted from blood. The receptor set was obtained from a woman aged 18-30 years in good health.

This clonotype was found many times. The chain has TRBV5-6 and TRBJ1-2; 7 bases are a match to TRBD1. The CDR3 is made up of 13 amino acids. V dropped 2 bases and J dropped 14; count of bases not matched to a gene: 12. From germline, CDR1 is SGHDT and CDR2 YYEEEE. CDR3 protein: CASSFGTANYITF. For the CDR3, the DNA is TGTGCCAGCAGCTTCGGGACAGCTAATTATATAACCTTC.

There are a few counts of this clonotype. The chain carries TRBV7-4 and TRBJ2-7, with unresolved D. The CDR3 contains 16 residues. Trimming left V 5 bases short and J 1 base short, with 18 bases between. Germline lookup yields CDR1 SGHVT and CDR2 SQSDAQ. This CDR3 reads CASSPTSPRPSYEQYF. For the CDR3, the DNA is TGTGCCAGCAGCCCTACCTCCCCACGGCCTTCCTACGAGCAGTACTTC.

Many counts were recorded for this clonotype. The V and J genes are TRBV12-3 or TRBV12-4 and TRBJ2-6; 7 nucleotides line up with TRBD1. The CDR3 is made up of 15 amino acids. Germline trimming cut 3 bases from V and 2 bases from J; bases unmatched to any gene: 1. The CDR3 coding sequence is TGTGCCAGCAGTTTGACAGGGCCTGGGGCCAACGTCCTGACTTTC. Amino acid sequence: CASSLTGPGANVLTF.

The CDR3 DNA sequence: TGTGCCAGCAGTCCCTCGGGGGGCGCGAACACCGGGGAGCTGTTTTTT. Its protein product is CASSPSGGANTGELFF. The genes are TRBV6-5 and TRBJ2-2, with TRBD2 as a possible D gene (7 bases). The V and J ends lost 5 bases and 0 bases respectively, with 13 bases between them. This CDR3 contains 16 residues. The germline V gene has CDR1 MNHEY and CDR2 SVGAGI.

The V and J genes are TRBV20-1 and TRBJ2-1; 11 nucleotides line up with TRBD2. Germline V CDR1 and CDR2: DFQATT, SNEGSKA (reference sequence). This CDR3 has 16 residues. With 2 bases clipped from V and 3 bases from J, the junction kept 6 bases outside the gene matches. The CDR3 DNA is TGCAGTGCTAGACCTGTTAGCGGGAGGGACTACAATGAGCAGTTCTTC. Translated: CSARPVSGRDYNEQFF.

The V and J genes are TRBV28 and TRBJ2-1; 10 positions match TRBD2. This CDR3 has 14 residues. The V and J ends lost 8 bases and 10 bases, in that order; junction bases with no gene match: 11. CDR1 is MDHEN and CDR2 is SYDVKM in the germline V gene. The CDR3 region is CASEVAGGSPEQFF. CDR3 coding DNA: TGTGCCAGCGAGGTAGCGGGAGGCTCTCCGGAGCAGTTCTTC.

The genes are TRBV10-2 and TRBJ2-1; D possibly corresponds to TRBD2 (6 bases). This CDR3 has 14 residues. CDR1 WSHSY and CDR2 SAAADI come from the germline V gene. V was cut by 5 bases and J by 2 bases, with 10 bases left in between. For the CDR3, the DNA is TGCGCCAGCAGTCGGGAGACCGCCTACAATGAGCAGTTCTTC. Protein: CASSRETAYNEQFF.

Only one count was recorded for this clonotype. The chain combines TRBV4-1 with TRBJ2-7, with TRBD1 identical over 10 bases. From germline, CDR1 is MGHRA and CDR2 YSYEKL. J gave up 5 bases and V 4 bases, and 11 bases lay outside the gene matches. The CDR3 extends over 16 amino acids. The DNA for the CDR3 is TGCGCCAGCAGCCCTCAAAGTGGGACAGGGGTAAACGAGCAGTACTTC. It yields the protein CASSPQSGTGVNEQYF.

The rearrangement joins TRBV5-1 to TRBJ2-7; the match to TRBD2 covers 11 bases. Germline CDR1 is SGHRS and CDR2 is YFSETQ. The CDR3 covers 16 residues. The ends lost 4 bases at V and 2 bases at J; junction bases unmatched: 8. CDR3 in DNA: TGCGCCAGCAGCCCCCCGGGACTAGCGGAGACCTACGAGCAGTACTTC. This encodes CASSPPGLAETYEQYF.

This clonotype came up many times. V is TRBV7-2 and J is TRBJ2-1; D is perhaps TRBD2 (6 bases). CDR3 length: 13 residues. Germline assignment: CDR1 SGHTA and CDR2 FQGNSA. The ends were cut back, 4 bases at V and 6 bases at J, with 10 bases in the middle. CDR3 sequence: CASSSAGLNEQFF. The CDR3 DNA reads as TGTGCCAGCAGCTCCGCGGGGCTCAATGAGCAGTTCTTC.

The chain combines TRBV20-1 with TRBJ2-7; D call uncertain. The CDR3 consists of 13 residues. Germline CDR1 DFQATT, CDR2 SNEGSKA (reference sequence). The ends were cut back, 5 bases at V and 3 bases at J, with 14 bases in the middle. The CDR3 coding sequence is TGCAGTGCTCGGACCCAAGGCGACTACGAGCAGTACTTC. Translated: CSARTQGDYEQYF.

The chain carries TRBV7-2 and TRBJ2-5; TRBD2 might be the D (5 bases). V shed 6 bases and J shed 2 bases, with 13 bases lying between them. CDR1 and CDR2 from the germline V gene are SGHTA and FQGNSA. The CDR3 is made up of 14 amino acids. Here the CDR3 DNA reads TGTGCCAGCAGACCCCTAGCCAGTCAAGAGACCCAGTACTTC. This encodes CASRPLASQETQYF.

The chain couples TRBV20-1 to TRBJ2-3; 10 bases map to TRBD1. V shed 5 bases and J 4 bases; nucleotides not matched to a gene: 0. The CDR3 loop spans 12 amino acids. Germline CDR1 DFQATT, CDR2 SNEGSKA (reference sequence). The CDR3 loop is CSAGQGADTQYF. The DNA of the CDR3 is TGCAGTGCTGGACAGGGGGCAGATACGCAGTATTTT.

The CDR3 DNA reads TGTGCCAGCAGTTTCGACAGTGCCTACGAGCAGTACTTC. Translating it yields CASSFDSAYEQYF. The J gene is TRBJ2-7, the V gene TRBV6-5, with a weak D call TRBD1 (5 bases). V was clipped by 4 bases and J by 2 bases, with 9 bases between them. The germline gives CDR1 MNHEY, CDR2 SVGAGI. This CDR3 spans 13 amino acids.

This clonotype was counted a few times. This chain joins TRBV4-3 and TRBJ1-1, with a tentative D call TRBD1 (5 bases). CDR3 size: 15 residues. V lost 0 bases and J lost 3, with 11 bases in between. Germline V gene lookup returns CDR1 LGHNA and CDR2 YSLEER. Here the CDR3 reads CASSQDRGGHTEAFF. CDR3 in DNA: TGCGCCAGCAGCCAAGATCGCGGGGGACACACTGAAGCTTTCTTT.

The V call is TRBV20-1, the J call TRBJ2-3, with TRBD2 matching 8 bases. This CDR3 is built from 15 residues. Unmatched junction bases numbered 10, after V lost 5 bases and J lost 3 bases. Germline loops: CDR1 DFQATT, CDR2 SNEGSKA (reference sequence). CDR3 in amino acids: CSAGASGGQTDTQYF. CDR3 DNA sequence: TGCAGTGCTGGGGCCTCGGGGGGGCAGACAGATACGCAGTATTTT.

This chain connects TRBV7-8 to TRBJ2-1; TRBD2 matches 10 bases. Germline CDR1 is SGHVS and CDR2 is FQNEAQ. With 4 bases clipped from V and 6 bases from J, the junction kept 6 bases outside the gene matches. The CDR3 has 15 residues. As DNA, the CDR3 is TGTGCCAGCAGCTCGAGGGCTAGCGGGAGCAATGAGCAGTTCTTC. Translated, it gives CASSSRASGSNEQFF.

This clonotype was seen a handful of times. The J gene is TRBJ1-6, the V gene TRBV27; D uncertain. CDR3 length: 16 amino acids. Trimming took 6 bases from V and 1 from J, leaving 13 bases between them. The V gene's germline CDR1 is MNHEY and CDR2 SMNVEV (reference sequence). The CDR3 loop is CASRNDKGSYNSPLHF. For the CDR3, the DNA is TGTGCCAGCAGGAACGACAAGGGTTCCTATAATTCACCCCTCCACTTT.

The J gene is TRBJ2-7, the V gene TRBV20-1; D remains unclear. Trimming took 3 bases from V and 6 from J, leaving 18 bases between them. The CDR3 is 14 residues long. Germline assignment: CDR1 DFQATT and CDR2 SNEGSKA (reference sequence). The CDR3 DNA follows: TGCAGTGCTAGGAAAGGTGGTAGGCCCTCCGAGCAGTACTTC. The encoded protein is CSARKGGRPSEQYF.

This clonotype was detected a few times. The V and J genes are TRBV6-1 and TRBJ1-6; D unresolved. V lost 6 bases and J 7 bases, leaving 16 bases between the germline ends. CDR1 and CDR2 (germline): MNHNS, SASEGT. This CDR3 spans 15 amino acids. CDR3 in DNA: TGTGCCAGCAGCCGGACGGGCCAGTGGAATTCACCCCTCCACTTT. This sequence encodes CASSRTGQWNSPLHF.